The rows below give T cell receptor beta chains drawn from one sample of a study of breast tumors, draining lymph nodes, adjacent tissues. TCRdb independently ran MiXCR on the multiplex PCR reads; one entry per CDR3 protein. The sample includes about 20,000 distinct CDR3 sequences, around 50% of them seen just once. Sample: breast tumor tissue. The receptors stem from a female donor with breast cancer. Some clones in this sample may be carry-over from other donors' samples. Each CDR3 is given with its conserved first and last residue. The D gene is left open where the match is weak. Rows may omit the clone size; those that give it use once, few, many or a size class.

>TRBV11-2|.|.|TRBJ1-6
CASSLDRQGRSPLHF
TGTGCCAGCAGCTTAGATCGTCAGGGGCGTTCACCCCTCCACTTT
>TRBV6-5|TRBD2|.|TRBJ2-3
CASSHSGAGGTDTQYF
TGTGCCAGCAGTCACTCTGGAGCGGGGGGCACAGATACGCAGTATTTT
>TRBV2|.|.|TRBJ2-7
CASVSGLEQYF
TGTGCCAGCGTTTCAGGGCTCGAGCAGTACTTC
>TRBV20-1|.|many|TRBJ2-5
CSARHQETQSF
TGCAGTGCTAGACATCAAGAGACCCAGTCCTTC
>TRBV14|.|.|TRBJ2-7
CASSHFSPGTNLYEQYF
TGTGCCAGCAGCCATTTTTCACCCGGGACCAACCTCTACGAGCAGTACTTC
>TRBV29-1|.|.|TRBJ1-2
CSVEQGAYGYTF
TGCAGCGTTGAACAGGGCGCCTATGGCTACACCTTC
>TRBV5-1|.|medium-sized|TRBJ2-7
CASSFLGGEGSEQYF
TGCGCCAGCAGCTTTTTAGGGGGAGAAGGTTCCGAGCAGTACTTC
>TRBV29-1|.|many|TRBJ1-1
CSVEMYEAFF
TGCAGCGTTGAAATGTATGAAGCTTTCTTT
>TRBV6-5|.|.|TRBJ1-2
CASSPGTPLLNNEQFFGGF
.
>TRBV19|.|once|TRBJ1-2
CASSGRTSYGYTF
TGTGCCAGTAGTGGCCGGACGAGCTATGGCTACACCTTC
>TRBV5-1|.|medium-sized|TRBJ1-3
CASSLDGISGNTIYF
TGCGCCAGCAGCTTAGACGGAATCTCTGGAAACACCATATATTTT
>TRBV5-1|TRBD1|.|TRBJ1-6
CASSSGQGNSPLHF
TGCGCCAGCAGCTCAGGACAGGGGAATTCCCCCCTCCACTTT
>TRBV7-9|.|few|TRBJ1-5
CASSLDGAQPQHF
TGTGCCAGCAGCTTAGATGGGGCTCAGCCCCAGCATTTT
>TRBV6-6|.|.|TRBJ2-7
CASSPRPFSYEQYF
TGTGCCAGCAGCCCTCGACCGTTCTCCTACGAGCAGTACTTC
>TRBV6-5|TRBD1|.|TRBJ1-2
CASTDRGGNYGYTF
TGTGCCAGCACTGACAGGGGAGGTAACTATGGCTACACCTTC
>TRBV12-3/TRBV12-4|.|.|TRBJ2-5
CASNPIITTRTQETQYF
TGTGCCAGCAACCCAATCATCACAACGAGAACGCAAGAGACCCAGTACTTC
>TRBV6-1|.|many|TRBJ2-1
CASSEREVQYEQFF
TGTGCCAGCAGTGAAAGAGAGGTACAGTATGAGCAGTTCTTC
>TRBV6-5|.|.|TRBJ1-2
CASSPDMYYGYTF
TGTGCCAGCAGCCCCGACATGTACTATGGCTACACCTTC
>TRBV2|.|medium-sized|TRBJ1-2
CASSEVDNYGYTF
TGTGCCAGCAGTGAAGTTGATAACTATGGCTACACCTTC
>TRBV20-1|TRBD2|once|TRBJ2-5
CSDRASGGVETQYF
TGCAGTGACAGAGCTAGCGGGGGTGTAGAGACCCAGTACTTC
>TRBV18|TRBD1|.|TRBJ1-2
CASSPGTASYGYTF
TGTGCCAGCTCACCCGGGACAGCGTCGTATGGCTACACCTTC
>TRBV6-5|TRBD2|.|TRBJ2-3
CASSRYGLASTDTQYF
TGTGCCAGCAGCCGATACGGACTAGCTAGCACAGATACGCAGTATTTT
>TRBV2|TRBD2|.|TRBJ2-7
CASRGTSGGYGQYF
TGTGCCAGTAGGGGTACTAGCGGGGGCTACGGGCAGTACTTC
>TRBV4-1|.|.|TRBJ2-7
CASSQGGLGGIAYEQYF
TGCGCCAGCAGCCAAGGGGGCCTCGGCGGGATCGCCTACGAGCAGTACTTC
>TRBV6-1|TRBD1|many|TRBJ1-2
CASSPPPGGRYGYTF
TGTGCCAGCAGCCCCCCGCCAGGGGGTAGATATGGCTACACCTTC
>TRBV27|TRBD2|many|TRBJ2-3
CASSSLSRGRSTDTQYF
TGTGCCAGCAGTTCGCTCTCTCGCGGGAGAAGCACAGATACGCAGTATTTT
>TRBV16|.|many|TRBJ1-2
CASSQSIQYGYTF
TGTGCCAGCAGCCAATCGATCCAGTATGGCTACACCTTC
>TRBV6-5|TRBD1|many|TRBJ2-3
CASGDRARTDTQYF
TGTGCCAGCGGCGACAGGGCTCGCACAGATACGCAGTATTTT
>TRBV19|TRBD1|.|TRBJ1-6
CACSWDRINSPLHF
TGTGCCTGCAGCTGGGACAGAATTAATTCACCCCTCCACTTT
>TRBV20-1|.|.|TRBJ2-5
CSALGDSGQETQYF
TGCAGTGCTCTGGGGGATTCGGGCCAAGAGACCCAGTACTTC
>TRBV5-5|TRBD2|many|TRBJ2-1
CASSFVATGGANEQFF
TGTGCCAGCAGCTTTGTGGCCACCGGGGGGGCGAATGAGCAGTTCTTC
>TRBV10-3|.|.|TRBJ2-5
CASKRSETQYF
TGTGCTTCTAAGCGGAGTGAGACCCAGTACTTC
>TRBV19|.|.|TRBJ1-4
CAGSPRRGATNEKLFF
TGTGCCGGTAGTCCAAGGCGCGGAGCAACTAATGAAAAGCTGTTTTTT
>TRBV19|.|medium-sized|TRBJ1-5
CASSPSTGHGNQPQHF
TGTGCCAGTAGCCCCTCGACCGGGCACGGCAATCAGCCCCAGCATTTT
>TRBV14|TRBD1|.|TRBJ1-6
CASSSYPGQGAYSPLHF
TGTGCCAGCAGCTCCTATCCGGGCCAGGGGGCATATTCACCCCTCCACTTT
>TRBV30|.|few|TRBJ1-6
CAWSLKGDYSPLHF
TGTGCCTGGAGTCTGAAAGGGGATTATTCACCCCTCCACTTT
>TRBV9|.|.|TRBJ1-6
CASSVGGAYNSPLHF
TGTGCCAGCAGCGTTGGGGGCGCCTATAATTCACCCCTCCACTTT
>TRBV6-1|.|many|TRBJ2-5
CASSVGVGSQETQYF
TGTGCCAGCAGTGTGGGGGTTGGATCCCAAGAGACCCAGTACTTC
>TRBV4-1|TRBD1|many|TRBJ1-1
CASSQDRQGAQNTEAFF
TGCGCCAGCAGCCAAGATAGACAGGGGGCCCAGAACACTGAAGCTTTCTTT
>TRBV2|.|.|TRBJ2-7
CASSVLHRRNEQYF
TGTGCCAGCAGTGTTCTGCACAGGCGGAACGAGCAGTACTTC
>TRBV7-3|TRBD1|.|TRBJ2-7
CASSAGTGPYEQYF
TGTGCCAGCAGCGCCGGGACAGGACCCTACGAGCAGTACTTC